The rows below give T cell receptor beta chains drawn from one sample of a study of T-cell memory formation after mild COVID-19. TCRdb passed the 5' RACE reads through MiXCR, listing each CDR3 protein once. The repertoire holds fewer than 75,000 distinct CDR3 sequences, with 9% to 15% as singletons. Sequencing was performed on PBMCs or a T cell subset sorted from them (not recorded which). These receptor sequences come from a man between 18 and 35 years old who had mild COVID-19 (a few samples of this study predate the infection). Cell type and time point are not known. The CDR3 runs from the conserved cysteine through the conserved F or W. D genes are given only for firm matches. The listing skips clone size in some rows; elsewhere it reads once, few, many or a size class.

cdr3_aa cdr3_nt clone_size j_call d_call v_call
CASREGITQYF TGTGCCAGCCGTGAGGGCATTACGCAGTATTTT many TRBJ2-3 NA TRBV7-2
CASSHGQGYFPDTQYF TGTGCCAGCAGCCACGGACAGGGTTATTTCCCAGATACGCAGTATTTT many TRBJ2-3 TRBD1 TRBV5-5
CSASGRIETQYF TGCAGTGCTAGTGGAAGGATAGAGACCCAGTACTTC many TRBJ2-5 NA TRBV20-1
CATSRGIATGTLGSDEQFF TGTGCCACCAGCAGAGGCATTGCTACCGGGACATTAGGCAGCGATGAGCAGTTCTTC few TRBJ2-1 NA TRBV15
CASNSGWSGANVLTF TGTGCCAGCAACTCGGGTTGGTCTGGGGCCAACGTCCTGACTTTC few TRBJ2-6 NA TRBV2
CASSQEWAGEWPQHF TGTGCCAGCAGCCAAGAGTGGGCCGGGGAATGGCCCCAGCATTTT few TRBJ1-5 NA TRBV4-2
CASSLDPNTEAFF TGTGCCAGCAGCTTAGACCCGAACACTGAAGCTTTCTTT NA TRBJ1-1 NA TRBV7-9
CATSMDSAKNIQYF TGTGCCACCAGCATGGATTCAGCCAAAAACATTCAGTACTTC NA TRBJ2-4 NA TRBV6-2/TRBV6-3
CSASPTGVYGYTF TGCAGTGCTAGCCCTACAGGGGTCTATGGCTACACCTTC NA TRBJ1-2 TRBD1 TRBV20-1
CASGQGKTQYF TGTGCCAGCGGACAGGGAAAGACCCAGTACTTC few TRBJ2-5 TRBD1 TRBV25-1
CAWTVGGGLRYGYTF TGTGCCTGGACTGTGGGAGGGGGCTTGAGGTATGGCTACACCTTC NA TRBJ1-2 TRBD1 TRBV30
CASSRPDSTEAFF TGTGCCAGCAGCCGACCTGATAGCACTGAAGCTTTCTTT once TRBJ1-1 NA TRBV7-2
CASSQDYMVYGYTF TGCGCCAGCAGCCAAGATTACATGGTTTATGGCTACACCTTC NA TRBJ1-2 NA TRBV4-3
CASSTNGGKQFF TGTGCCAGCAGTACTAACGGGGGGAAGCAGTTCTTC NA TRBJ2-1 TRBD2 TRBV27
CSATYLGGGADTQYF TGCAGTGCTACCTACCTTGGCGGGGGGGCAGATACGCAGTATTTT few TRBJ2-3 TRBD2 TRBV20-1
CASSQDFSGAGADTQYF TGCGCCAGCAGCCAAGATTTCTCAGGGGCCGGGGCAGATACGCAGTATTTT NA TRBJ2-3 NA TRBV4-3
CASSWTGTWNTEAFF TGTGCCAGCAGCTGGACCGGGACGTGGAACACTGAAGCTTTCTTT NA TRBJ1-1 NA TRBV25-1
CSVVGLAGGDTQYF TGCAGCGTTGTAGGACTAGCGGGGGGCGATACGCAGTATTTT few TRBJ2-3 TRBD2 TRBV29-1
CASSPRGSNQPQHF TGTGCCAGCAGCCCCAGGGGATCCAATCAGCCCCAGCATTTT NA TRBJ1-5 NA TRBV7-2
CASSLAASDTQYF TGTGCCAGCAGCTTAGCGGCATCCGATACGCAGTATTTT many TRBJ2-3 NA TRBV7-9
CASSPVSDRELFF TGTGCCAGCTCACCAGTCTCGGATCGGGAGCTGTTTTTT NA TRBJ2-2 NA TRBV18
CASSSYYEQYF TGTGCCAGCAGCTCCTACTACGAGCAGTACTTC many TRBJ2-7 NA TRBV7-2
CASSPRAGGFSTDTQYF TGCGCCAGCAGCCCCCGAGCAGGCGGTTTTTCCACAGATACGCAGTATTTT few TRBJ2-3 NA TRBV4-3
CASSMSGRADTQYF TGTGCCAGCAGTATGAGCGGGAGGGCTGATACGCAGTATTTT few TRBJ2-3 TRBD2 TRBV12-3/TRBV12-4
CASSYSRGTAFVIGANVLTF TGTGCCAGCAGTTACTCAAGAGGGACCGCGTTTGTGATTGGGGCCAACGTCCTGACTTTC few TRBJ2-6 NA TRBV6-5
CASSVGLAGEREQYF TGTGCCAGCAGCGTGGGACTAGCGGGGGAAAGAGAGCAGTACTTC few TRBJ2-7 TRBD2 TRBV9
CASSLKGAAEAFF TGTGCCAGCAGTTTAAAGGGCGCCGCTGAAGCTTTCTTT many TRBJ1-1 NA TRBV12-3/TRBV12-4
CSARGRVAGADTQYF TGCAGTGCTAGAGGCCGGGTAGCGGGGGCGGATACGCAGTATTTT NA TRBJ2-3 TRBD2 TRBV20-1
CASSEGLAGATDTQYF TGTGCCAGCAGCGAGGGGCTAGCGGGGGCCACAGATACGCAGTATTTT few TRBJ2-3 TRBD2 TRBV7-9
CASSYEGTGEKLFF TGTGCCAGCAGCTACGAAGGGACAGGGGAAAAACTGTTTTTT few TRBJ1-4 TRBD1 TRBV5-5
CASSDTGSLRNTQYF TGTGCCAGCAGTGATACCGGCAGCTTGAGGAATACGCAGTATTTT many TRBJ2-3 NA TRBV6-1
CASSQGSDSYQPQHF TGCGCCAGCAGCCAAGGATCGGACAGCTATCAGCCCCAGCATTTT NA TRBJ1-5 NA TRBV4-1
CASSQGTVGDQPQHF TGCGCCAGCAGCCAAGGGACGGTGGGGGATCAGCCCCAGCATTTT few TRBJ1-5 NA TRBV4-3
CASSLAGRTDTQYF TGTGCCAGCAGCCTAGCGGGCCGCACAGATACGCAGTATTTT many TRBJ2-3 TRBD2 TRBV7-6
CASRTGSRDGELFF TGTGCCAGCAGGACAGGGTCGAGGGACGGGGAGCTGTTTTTT few TRBJ2-2 TRBD1 TRBV25-1
CSAGQAAGDTEAFF TGCAGTGCTGGACAGGCGGCAGGAGACACTGAAGCTTTCTTT NA TRBJ1-1 TRBD1 TRBV20-1
CASSLTGGGRGTDTQYF TGTGCCAGCAGCTTAACGGGGGGCGGGAGGGGCACAGATACGCAGTATTTT NA TRBJ2-3 TRBD2 TRBV7-3